This T cell receptor beta chain comes out of a study of T cell responses to AZD1222 COVID-19 vaccine. For this clone: Its antigen is as yet unknown.

TCRdb's table, derived via immunoSEQ multiplex PCR, lists solely in-frame clones and lacks some. Altogether tens of thousands of clones are present, roughly 80% being singletons, with the ten largest covering less than 50%. With 0 bases removed from V and 1 base from J, the gap between germline ends came to 6 bases. Per the germline V gene, CDR1 is LNHNV and CDR2 is YYDKDF (reference sequence). The CDR3 length is 14 residues. Findings and limits, study-wide: The breadth and depth of Spike-specific TCRs increased once two AZD1222 doses had been given. Females made up more of the donors, who were largely white British, and clonal diversity may have come out too low. Baseline serostatus was positive in only a handful of AZD1222 recipients. Nearly half of the spike-specific TCRs reportedly recognize variant regions that carry no mutations.

The material was peripheral blood, obtained 28 days after the second AZD1222 dose. V usage is TRBV15 and J usage is TRBJ2-5; possible D gene TRBD1, 6 bases. The TCR sequence derives from an adult who received the AZD1222 COVID-19 vaccine. CDR3 in amino acids: CATSRDRGQETQYF. In DNA, the CDR3 is TGTGCCACCAGCAGAGACAGGGGCCAAGAGACCCAGTACTTC.